The entry that follows covers one TCR beta chain sequence. Antigen: not known. TCRdb keeps only in-frame clones here, not all; method: immunoSEQ multiplex PCR. Among about 71,000 clones, about 94% were seen once, and the ten largest hold around 0.56%. The data originate from a study of graft-versus-host responses after intestinal transplantation. Background on the study: Uniformly, recipients were administered anti-thymocyte globulin induction with subsequent tacrolimus and steroids for about 3 years. Notes on the study in general: Allografts of one patient group, those with graft-donor T cell macrochimerism, had high graft-versus-host to host-versus-graft clonal ratios. Early post-transplant declines in HvG were associated with peak levels of circulating GvH clones. The recipient marrow held GvH clones, and some of them showed up first in ileum or blood.

The germline V and J ends were trimmed by 3 bases and 2 bases, with 4 bases remaining between them. Germline CDR1 and CDR2: SQVTM and ANQGSEA. The CDR3 consists of 12 residues. The clonotype originates from a human donor who received an intestinal transplant. This specimen was unstimulated CD8+ T cells sorted from spleen or lymph node cells, taken before intestinal transplant. This sequence joins TRBV29-1 and TRBJ2-2, with unresolved D. In DNA, the CDR3 is TGCAGCGTTGAGGGAAACACCGGGGAGCTGTTTTTT. It yields the protein CSVEGNTGELFF.